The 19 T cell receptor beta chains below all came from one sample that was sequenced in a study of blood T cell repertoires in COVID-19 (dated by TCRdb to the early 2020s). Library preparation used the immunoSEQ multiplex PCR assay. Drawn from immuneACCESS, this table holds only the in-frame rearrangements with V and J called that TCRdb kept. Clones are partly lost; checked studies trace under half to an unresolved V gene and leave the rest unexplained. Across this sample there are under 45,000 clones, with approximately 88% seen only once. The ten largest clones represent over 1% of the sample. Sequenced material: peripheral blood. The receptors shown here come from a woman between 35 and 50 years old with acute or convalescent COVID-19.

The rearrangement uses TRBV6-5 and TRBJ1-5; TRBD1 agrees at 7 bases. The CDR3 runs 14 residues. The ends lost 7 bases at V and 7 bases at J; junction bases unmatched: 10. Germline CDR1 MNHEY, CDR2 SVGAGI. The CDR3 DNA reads TGTGCCAGCACTAAACAGGGGTTAGGGCAGCCCCAGCATTTT. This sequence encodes CASTKQGLGQPQHF.

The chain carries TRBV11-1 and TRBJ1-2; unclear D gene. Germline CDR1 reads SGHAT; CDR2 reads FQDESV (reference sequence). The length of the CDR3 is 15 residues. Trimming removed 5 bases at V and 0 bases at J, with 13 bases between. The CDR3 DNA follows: TGTGCCAGCAGCGCTCAACAGAGATCTAACTATGGCTACACCTTC. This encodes CASSAQQRSNYGYTF.

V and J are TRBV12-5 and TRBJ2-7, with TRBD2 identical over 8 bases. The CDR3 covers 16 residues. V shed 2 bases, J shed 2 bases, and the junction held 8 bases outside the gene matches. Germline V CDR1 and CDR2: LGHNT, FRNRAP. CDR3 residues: CASGLTSGSVAYEQYF. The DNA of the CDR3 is TGTGCTAGTGGTTTGACCAGCGGGAGCGTTGCCTACGAGCAGTACTTC. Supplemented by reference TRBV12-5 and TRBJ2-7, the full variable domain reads DARVTQTPRHKVTEMGQEVTMRCQPILGHNTVFWYRQTMMQGLELLAYFRNRAPLDDSGMPKDRFSAEMPDATLATLKIQPSEPRDSAVYFCASGLTSGSVAYEQYFGPGTRLTVT.

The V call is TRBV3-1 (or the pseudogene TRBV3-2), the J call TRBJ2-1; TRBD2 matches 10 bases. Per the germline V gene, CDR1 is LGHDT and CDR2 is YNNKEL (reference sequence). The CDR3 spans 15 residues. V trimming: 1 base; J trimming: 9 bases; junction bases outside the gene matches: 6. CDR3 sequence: CASSQVLAGAREQFF. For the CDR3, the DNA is TGTGCCAGCAGCCAAGTTCTAGCGGGGGCACGTGAGCAGTTCTTC.

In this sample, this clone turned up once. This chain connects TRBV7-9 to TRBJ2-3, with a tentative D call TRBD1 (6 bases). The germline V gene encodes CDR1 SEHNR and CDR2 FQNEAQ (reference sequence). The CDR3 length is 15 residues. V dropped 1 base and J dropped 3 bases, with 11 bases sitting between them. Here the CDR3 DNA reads TGTGCCAGCAGCTTAGTCGCAGGGGAGACAGATACGCAGTATTTT. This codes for CASSLVAGETDTQYF.

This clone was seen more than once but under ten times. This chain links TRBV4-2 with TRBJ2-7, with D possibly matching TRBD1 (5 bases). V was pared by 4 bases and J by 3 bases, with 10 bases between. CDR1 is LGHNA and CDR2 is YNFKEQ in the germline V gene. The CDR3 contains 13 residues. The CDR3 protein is CASSPDSDYEQYF. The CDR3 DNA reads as TGTGCCAGCAGCCCTGACAGTGACTACGAGCAGTACTTC.

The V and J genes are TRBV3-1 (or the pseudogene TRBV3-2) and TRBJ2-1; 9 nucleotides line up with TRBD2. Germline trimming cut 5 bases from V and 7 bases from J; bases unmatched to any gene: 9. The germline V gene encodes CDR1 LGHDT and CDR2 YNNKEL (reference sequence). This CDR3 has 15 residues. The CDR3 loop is CASSSSGLARNEQFF. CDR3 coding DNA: TGTGCCAGCAGCTCATCGGGACTAGCTAGAAATGAGCAGTTCTTC.

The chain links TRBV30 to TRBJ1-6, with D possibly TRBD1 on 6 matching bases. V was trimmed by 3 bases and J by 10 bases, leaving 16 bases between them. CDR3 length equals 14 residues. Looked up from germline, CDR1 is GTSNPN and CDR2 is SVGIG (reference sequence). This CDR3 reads CAWRRRAGESPLHF. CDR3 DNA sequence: TGTGCCTGGAGACGCCGGGCAGGGGAATCACCCCTCCACTTT.

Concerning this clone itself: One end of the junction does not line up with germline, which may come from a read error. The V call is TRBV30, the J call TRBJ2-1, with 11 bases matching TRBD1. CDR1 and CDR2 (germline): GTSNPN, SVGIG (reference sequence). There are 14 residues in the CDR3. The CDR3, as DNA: TGTGCCTGGAGTGTAGGCTACAGGGACAGGGGGGAGCTCTTC. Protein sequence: CAWSVGYRDRGELF.

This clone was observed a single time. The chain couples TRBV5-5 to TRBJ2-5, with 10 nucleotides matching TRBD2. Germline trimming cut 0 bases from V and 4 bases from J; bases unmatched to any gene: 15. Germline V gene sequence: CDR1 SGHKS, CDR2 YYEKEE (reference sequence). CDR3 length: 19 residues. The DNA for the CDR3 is TGTGCCAGCAGCTTGGCCGGGTATACAGCGGGGGGGCTGGGAGAGACCCAGTACTTC. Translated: CASSLAGYTAGGLGETQYF.

CDR3 protein: CASSYRRNTEAFF. DNA of the CDR3: TGTGCCAGCAGCTACAGACGGAACACTGAAGCTTTCTTT. V usage is TRBV7-2 and J usage is TRBJ1-1; D is undetermined. Trimming pared 4 bases from V and 1 base from J, leaving 7 bases between. Germline V gene sequence: CDR1 SGHTA, CDR2 FQGNSA. The CDR3 extends over 13 amino acids.

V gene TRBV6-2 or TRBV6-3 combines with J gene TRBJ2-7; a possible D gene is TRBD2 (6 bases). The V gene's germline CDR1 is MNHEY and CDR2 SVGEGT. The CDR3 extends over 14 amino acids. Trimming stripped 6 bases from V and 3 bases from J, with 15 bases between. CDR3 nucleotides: TGTGCCAGCAGCCTACCGGGGACTCACTACGAGCAGTACTTC. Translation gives CASSLPGTHYEQYF.

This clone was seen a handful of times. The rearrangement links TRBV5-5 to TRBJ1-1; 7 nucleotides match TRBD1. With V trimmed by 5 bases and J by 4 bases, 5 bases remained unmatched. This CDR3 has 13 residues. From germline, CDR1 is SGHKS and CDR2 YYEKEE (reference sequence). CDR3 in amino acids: CASRPTGSTEAFF. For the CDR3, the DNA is TGTGCCAGCAGACCGACAGGGAGCACTGAAGCTTTCTTT.

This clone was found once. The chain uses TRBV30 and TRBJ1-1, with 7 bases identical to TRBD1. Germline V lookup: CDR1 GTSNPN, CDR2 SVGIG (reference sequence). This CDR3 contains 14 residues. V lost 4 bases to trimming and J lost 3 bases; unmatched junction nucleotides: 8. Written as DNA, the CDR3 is TGTGCCTGGACTATTGGGCAGGGGGACACTGAAGCTTTCTTT. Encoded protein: CAWTIGQGDTEAFF.

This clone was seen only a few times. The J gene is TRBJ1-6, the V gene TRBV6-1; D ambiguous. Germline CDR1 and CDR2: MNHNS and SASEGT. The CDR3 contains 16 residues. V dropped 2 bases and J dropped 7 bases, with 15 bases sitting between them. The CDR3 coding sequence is TGTGCCAGCAGTGAACTGGTGAACAGACGGAATTCACCCCTCCACTTT. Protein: CASSELVNRRNSPLHF.

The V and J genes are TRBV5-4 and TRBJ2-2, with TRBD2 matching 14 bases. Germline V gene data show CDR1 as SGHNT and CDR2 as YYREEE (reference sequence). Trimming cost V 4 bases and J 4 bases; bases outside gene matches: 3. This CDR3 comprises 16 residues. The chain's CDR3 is CASSGTSGGSTGELFF. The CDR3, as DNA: TGTGCCAGCAGCGGGACTAGCGGGGGAAGCACCGGGGAGCTGTTTTTT.

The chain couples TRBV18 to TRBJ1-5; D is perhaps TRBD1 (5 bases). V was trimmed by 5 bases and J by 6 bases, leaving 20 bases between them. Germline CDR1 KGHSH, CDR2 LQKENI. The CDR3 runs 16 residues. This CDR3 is CASSEGTSGRGQPQHF. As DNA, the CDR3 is TGTGCCAGCTCAGAAGGGACTTCGGGCCGCGGTCAGCCCCAGCATTTT. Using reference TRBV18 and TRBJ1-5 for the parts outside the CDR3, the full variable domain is NAGVMQNPRHLVRRRGQEARLRCSPMKGHSHVYWYRQLPEEGLKFMVYLQKENIIDESGMPKERFSAEFPKEGPSILRIQQVVRGDSAAYFCASSEGTSGRGQPQHFGDGTRLSIL.

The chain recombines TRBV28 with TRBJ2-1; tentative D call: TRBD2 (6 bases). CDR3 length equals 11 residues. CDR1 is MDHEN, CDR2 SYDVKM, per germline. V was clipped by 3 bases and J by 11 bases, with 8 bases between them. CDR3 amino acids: CASSLEGQQFF. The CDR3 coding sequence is TGTGCCAGCAGTTTGGAGGGACAGCAGTTCTTC.

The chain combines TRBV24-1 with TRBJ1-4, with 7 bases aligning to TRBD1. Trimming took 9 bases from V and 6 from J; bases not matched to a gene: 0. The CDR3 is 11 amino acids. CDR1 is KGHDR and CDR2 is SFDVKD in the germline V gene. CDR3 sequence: CATGQDEKLFF. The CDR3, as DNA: TGTGCCACCGGACAGGATGAAAAACTGTTTTTT.